This T cell receptor beta chain was identified during a study of blood T cell repertoires in COVID-19. Background on the study: PBMCs, B-cell-depleted T cells, or T cells were the source of the cDNA or gDNA that made up the material.

In the original processing: Reference gene primer amplification in the assay estimated nucleated cell counts. Using immunoSEQ multiplex PCR, the repertoire was profiled, and TCRdb retains in-frame clones only, with some absent. Clone size and V and J calls were adopted from that table, with D and trimming inferred from the DNA. The table lists 140,000 to 150,000 clones, over 75% of them singletons, with about 2% in the top ten. The germline CDR1 and CDR2 sequences are SGHAT and FQNNGV. V was shortened by 1 base and J by 0 bases, with 14 bases between the two germline ends. This CDR3 region has 17 residues.

The TCR originated in a man aged 65 to 85 with acute or convalescent COVID-19. The sample consisted of peripheral blood. V usage is TRBV11-2 and J usage is TRBJ2-3; D may be TRBD1 (6 bases). CDR3 sequence (DNA): TGTGCCAGCAGCTTAGGCCTTGGGGGCTTTAGCACAGATACGCAGTATTTT. It encodes CASSLGLGGFSTDTQYF.